A selection of T cell receptor beta chains follows, all from one sample in a study of shared clonotypes between healthy human individuals. Produced via immunoSEQ multiplex PCR; TCRdb's table is partial and in-frame only. In the table there are about a million clones, about 80% of which are singletons. Source material: memory CD4+ T cells sorted from blood. The receptors shown here come from a man in his late teens or twenties in good health. CDR3s include the opening cysteine and the closing phenylalanine or tryptophan. A D gene is named only where the DNA matches it firmly. Only part of the rows carry a size: once, few, many, or a class if the clone is expanded.

TRBV20-1	TRBJ2-7	NA	NA	TGCAGTGCTAGGAGGGACGAGCAGTACTTC	CSARRDEQYF
TRBV7-9	TRBJ1-6	few	TRBD1	TGTGCCAGCACGTGGGACAGGGGAAATTCACCCCTCCACTTT	CASTWDRGNSPLHF
TRBV19	TRBJ2-2	NA	NA	TGTGCCAGTAGACAAGACTGGGGCACCGGGGAGCTGTTTTTT	CASRQDWGTGELFF
TRBV5-1	TRBJ2-3	few	NA	TGCGCCAGCAGCCGCGACGGGCCACGCACAGATACGCAGTATTTT	CASSRDGPRTDTQYF
TRBV30	TRBJ1-6	NA	TRBD1	TGTGCCTGGAGTCCCGGGACAGGGAATTCACCCCTCCACTTT	CAWSPGTGNSPLHF
TRBV4-1	TRBJ2-2	NA	TRBD2	TGCGCCAGCAGCCAAAAAGGCATGGGACTAGGGGGCGGGGAGCTGTTTTTT	CASSQKGMGLGGGELFF
TRBV5-1	TRBJ2-3	NA	TRBD1	TGCGCCAGCAGCATCGGACAGGGGGCAGATACGCAGTATTTT	CASSIGQGADTQYF
TRBV19	TRBJ1-5	NA	NA	TGTGCCAGTACCATCGGCGGGACCCCACTTTTT	CASTIGGTPLF
TRBV9	TRBJ2-1	once	NA	TGTGCCAGCAGCCCCGACCCCGTCTACAATGAGCAGTTCTTC	CASSPDPVYNEQFF
TRBV2	TRBJ2-6	NA	NA	TGTGCCAGGGGGACGGGGAGCTCTGGGGCCAACGTCCTGACTTTC	CARGTGSSGANVLTF
TRBV4-1	TRBJ1-4	NA	NA	TGCGCCAGCAGCCAACCAGTCTTAGGAGCCGGGACACCTAGGGAAAAACTGTTTTTT	CASSQPVLGAGTPREKLFF
TRBV27	TRBJ2-7	NA	NA	TGTGCCAGCAGTTCGTTGGGCTTTACTCTCGACGAGCAGTACTTC	CASSSLGFTLDEQYF
TRBV5-6	TRBJ2-7	NA	NA	TGTGCCAGCAGCTCCTTGGACAGCCCGATCTCCTACGAGCAGTACTTC	CASSSLDSPISYEQYF
TRBV5-1	TRBJ2-3	NA	NA	TGCGCCAGCAGCCTGACGGACAGCACAGATACGCAGTATTTT	CASSLTDSTDTQYF
TRBV5-1	TRBJ1-1	NA	TRBD1	TGCGCCAGCAGCTTGGCCCCGACAGGGGCTTGGAGCACTGAAGCTTTCTTT	CASSLAPTGAWSTEAFF
TRBV5-4	TRBJ2-3	NA	TRBD2	TGTGCCAGCAGCAGGACTAGCGGGGTCGAAGATACGCAGTATTTT	CASSRTSGVEDTQYF
TRBV28	TRBJ1-3	NA	TRBD1	TGTGCCAGCAGTTTCACCCCGGACAGGGAATCCGGAAACACCATATATTTT	CASSFTPDRESGNTIYF
TRBV2	TRBJ2-3	NA	NA	TGTGCCAGCAGTGACAGGGAAGGCACAGATACGCAGTATTTT	CASSDREGTDTQYF
TRBV25-1	TRBJ1-1	NA	TRBD1	TGTGCCAGCAGTCGGACAGGGGGCATGAACACTGAAGCTTTCTTT	CASSRTGGMNTEAFF
TRBV20-1	TRBJ2-5	NA	NA	TGCAGTGCTGGGTACCAAGAGACCCAGTACTTC	CSAGYQETQYF
TRBV12-2	TRBJ2-7	few	NA	TGTGCAAGCCCTCGGGCCCTCTACGAGCAGTACTTC	CASPRALYEQYF
TRBV5-1	TRBJ2-3	NA	NA	TGCGCCAGCAGCTTGGCTAAAAGCGTAGGTGGGTCGGATACGCAGTATTTT	CASSLAKSVGGSDTQYF
TRBV14	TRBJ1-6	NA	NA	TGTGCCAGCAGCCAAGACAGGGGCCCGAATTCACCCCTCCACTTT	CASSQDRGPNSPLHF
TRBV27	TRBJ1-1	few	NA	TGTGCCATGCCTAAGATAGGGAGGAGCACTGAAGCTTTCTTT	CAMPKIGRSTEAFF
TRBV20-1	TRBJ1-4	few	NA	TGCAGTCTCGATGTCGGTGAAAAACTGTTTTTT	CSLDVGEKLFF
TRBV2	TRBJ1-5	NA	TRBD1	TGTGCCAGCAGTGGAACAGGGGGTGGCAATCAGCCCCAGCATTTT	CASSGTGGGNQPQHF
TRBV19	TRBJ1-1	NA	TRBD1	TGTGCCAGTACCGTAATCCCGGGACAGGGATTCAACACTGAAGCTTTCTTT	CASTVIPGQGFNTEAFF
TRBV30	TRBJ2-7	NA	NA	TGTGCCTGGAGTGTAAGGGACATCGAGCAGTACTTC	CAWSVRDIEQYF
TRBV7-9	TRBJ2-1	NA	NA	TGTGCCAGCAGCCCCCTGACTGATGGGGGATGGTACGACAATGAGCAGTTCTTC	CASSPLTDGGWYDNEQFF
TRBV7-7	TRBJ2-5	NA	NA	TGTGCTAGCAGCTCGCAGACCCAAGAGACCCAGTACTTC	CASSSQTQETQYF
TRBV27	TRBJ2-6	NA	NA	TGTGCCAGCAGGGGCGTAAACTCTGGGGCCAACGTCCTGACTTTC	CASRGVNSGANVLTF
TRBV28	TRBJ1-1	NA	NA	TGTGCCAGTGGATTCAGGGGAAGTGAAGCTTTCTTT	CASGFRGSEAFF
TRBV9	TRBJ2-5	NA	NA	TGTGCCAGCAGCCCAACCGGAGGAGGGACTTTTGGCCAAGAGACCCAGTACTTC	CASSPTGGGTFGQETQYF
TRBV4-3	TRBJ2-3	NA	NA	TGCGCCAGCAGCCTCCTCCCCTTTGGGGCGGGCACAGATACGCAGTATTTT	CASSLLPFGAGTDTQYF
TRBV6-1	TRBJ1-2	NA	NA	TGTGCCATCAGTGAGCCGACCCGGGGGTATGGCTACACCTTC	CAISEPTRGYGYTF
TRBV7-6	TRBJ2-3	NA	NA	TGTGCCAGCAGCTTAGGGGGCACAGATACGCAGTATTTT	CASSLGGTDTQYF
TRBV11-3	TRBJ2-6	few	TRBD1	TGTGCCAGCAGCTCCGGGACAGGTTCTCAAGGGGCCAACGTCCTGACTTTC	CASSSGTGSQGANVLTF
TRBV5-1	TRBJ2-2	NA	NA	TGCGCCAGCCGAGTCGAGGGTGGCACCGGGGAGCTGTTTTTT	CASRVEGGTGELFF
TRBV4-3	TRBJ1-1	few	TRBD1	TGCGCCAGCAGCTCCGACAGGGACACTGAAGCTTTCTTT	CASSSDRDTEAFF
TRBV6-1	TRBJ1-2	NA	TRBD1	TGTGCCAGCAAGTCGGGACAGGGGAACTATGGCTACACCTTC	CASKSGQGNYGYTF
TRBV27	TRBJ1-2	many	NA	TGTGCCAGCAGTACCCCCAGGGCCGGGTATGGCTACACCTTC	CASSTPRAGYGYTF
TRBV2	TRBJ1-5	few	NA	TGTGCCAGCAGTGTTGAGAGCAATCAGCCCCAGCATTTT	CASSVESNQPQHF
TRBV29-1	TRBJ1-1	NA	TRBD1	TGCAGCGGGGCAGCACGGGGACAGCTAAACACTGAAGCTTTCTTT	CSGAARGQLNTEAFF
TRBV4-3	TRBJ1-2	NA	NA	TGCGCCAGCAGCCAAGACTGGACAGAAGCTAACTATGGCTACACCTTC	CASSQDWTEANYGYTF
TRBV5-1	TRBJ2-7	NA	NA	TGCGCCAGCAGGAGAGGGGCAGAGACCTACGAGCAGTACTTC	CASRRGAETYEQYF
TRBV28	TRBJ1-4	few	NA	TGTGCCAGCAGGGGGTTGTATTGGGAGAATGAAAAACTGTTTTTT	CASRGLYWENEKLFF
TRBV27	TRBJ1-2	once	NA	TGTGCCAGCAGTCCCCCCGGGGAGGCCAGCTATGGCTACACCTTC	CASSPPGEASYGYTF
TRBV5-4	TRBJ1-2	NA	TRBD1	TGTGCCAGCAGTCGGGACAGGAACTATGGCTACACCTTC	CASSRDRNYGYTF
TRBV4-1	TRBJ2-7	NA	NA	TGCGCCAGCAGCCAAGCTAGGGGCTGGGCAGCGACCTACGAGCAGTACTTC	CASSQARGWAATYEQYF
TRBV5-8	TRBJ2-7	NA	TRBD1	TGTGCCAGCAGCTTAGGGACAGGGTATTCCTACGAGCAGTACTTC	CASSLGTGYSYEQYF
TRBV28	TRBJ1-4	few	NA	TGTGCCAGCAGCTACGCGGGCGCGTCAACTAATGAAAAACTGTTTTTT	CASSYAGASTNEKLFF
TRBV18	TRBJ2-3	NA	NA	TGTGCCAGCTCAACGTGGGGGGGCACAGATACGCAGTATTTT	CASSTWGGTDTQYF
TRBV5-4	TRBJ1-2	NA	NA	TGTGCCAGCAGCTACAAGGGGGGCGGCGATGGCTACACCTTC	CASSYKGGGDGYTF
TRBV14	TRBJ1-1	once	NA	TGTGCCAGCAGCCCACAGGGTGGTACTGAAGCTTTCTTT	CASSPQGGTEAFF
TRBV5-1	TRBJ2-4	few	NA	TGCGCCAGCAGCTTGGATGCCGACGTCCGCCGAATCATTCAGTACTTC	CASSLDADVRRIIQYF
TRBV7-2	TRBJ2-3	NA	NA	TGTGCCAGCAGCCAGACTTTCTCGGGGGTCGGGCCAGATACGCAGTATTTT	CASSQTFSGVGPDTQYF
TRBV6-6	TRBJ1-1	NA	NA	TGTGCCAGCAACCAAGGGTCTGAAGCTTTCTTT	CASNQGSEAFF
TRBV2	TRBJ2-2	NA	NA	TGTGCCAGCAGTGAAGACACTACGAACACCGGGGAGCTGTTTTTT	CASSEDTTNTGELFF